Detailed here is one T cell receptor beta chain. Its specificity is unknown. This sample is drawn from a study of Ad26.COV2.S vaccination and SARS-CoV-2 variants. Sample treatment: over 15 received Ad26.COV2.S at low or high dose, single or two shots; a few received placebo; per-sample allocation not given. Samples came from day 63 after the first vaccine or placebo injection. Trimming took 7 bases from V and 3 from J, leaving 12 bases between them. Germline-derived CDR1 and CDR2 are MNHEY and SVGAGI. The CDR3 is made up of 13 amino acids. Findings and limits, study-wide: Once vaccination had occurred, spike-specific CD8+ and CD4+ T cell responses reportedly showed substantial breadth. Participants in the vaccine arm had higher spike-specific TCR breadth; placebo recipients had lower.

Sequenced by immunoSEQ multiplex PCR; TCRdb stores in-frame clones only, minus some. This table holds about 350,000 clones, 80% to 90% found once. Sequences were derived from peripheral blood, sampled in a trial of Ad26.COV2.S vaccine versus placebo. The sequence derives from a person between 18 and 65 years old who received the Ad26.COV2.S COVID-19 vaccine or a placebo. This sequence joins TRBV6-5 and TRBJ2-5, with D unclear. Here the CDR3 DNA reads TGTGCCAGCACCCCACTGCGGAAAGAGACCCAGTACTTC. As protein: CASTPLRKETQYF.